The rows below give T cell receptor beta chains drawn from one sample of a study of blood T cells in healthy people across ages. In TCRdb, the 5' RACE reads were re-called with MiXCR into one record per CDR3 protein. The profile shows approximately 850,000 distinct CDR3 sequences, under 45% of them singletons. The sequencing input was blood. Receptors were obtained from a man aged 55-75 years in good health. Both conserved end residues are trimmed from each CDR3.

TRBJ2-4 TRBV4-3 ASSQSPGGGNIQY
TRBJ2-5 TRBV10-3 AISEEVEQETQY
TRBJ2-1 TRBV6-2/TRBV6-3 ASSTSGGSSEQF
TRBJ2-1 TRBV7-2 ASSQGTGKF
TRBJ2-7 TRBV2 ASSEGAYEQY
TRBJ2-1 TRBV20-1 SARQGASYNEQF
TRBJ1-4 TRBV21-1 ASSKSDLPTNEKLF
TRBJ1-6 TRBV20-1 SARPADGRESLH
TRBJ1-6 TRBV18 ASSPDRPNSPLH
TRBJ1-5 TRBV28 ASSPGTSTYQPQH
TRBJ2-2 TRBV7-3 ASRAQGQGYTGELF
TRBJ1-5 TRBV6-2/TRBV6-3 ASSWTSGQGDNQPQH
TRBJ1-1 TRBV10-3 AISAGITYTEAF
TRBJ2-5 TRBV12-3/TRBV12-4 ASSLNTQETQY
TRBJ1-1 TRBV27 ATRDAPNRAF
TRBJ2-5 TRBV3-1 ASSQDQVQETQY
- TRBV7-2 ASSLVRGPGPGRGTQY
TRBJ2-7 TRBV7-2 ASSQPFSGVYEQY
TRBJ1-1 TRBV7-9 ASSLIASTEAF
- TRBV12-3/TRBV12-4 ASSLTPTDRVSEQY
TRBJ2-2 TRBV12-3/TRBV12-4 ASSLVAGRSGELF
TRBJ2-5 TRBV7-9 ASSRTAYGQETQY
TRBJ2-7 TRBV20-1 SAGEVAGAYEQY
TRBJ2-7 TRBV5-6 ASSRWTTGSYEQY
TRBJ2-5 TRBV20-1 SAPRGTGDQKETQY
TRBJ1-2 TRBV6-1 ASSTGGSGYGHT
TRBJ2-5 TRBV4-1 ASSQDRTGEETQY
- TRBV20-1 STSPFTGYEQY
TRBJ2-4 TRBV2 ASSVGRGGSSIQY
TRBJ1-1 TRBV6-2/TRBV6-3 ASSYSSEAF
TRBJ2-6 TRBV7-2 ASSLSRGPHGFSGANVLT
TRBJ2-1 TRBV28 ASSGTGEYNEQF
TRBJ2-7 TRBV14 ASSQPGTHPYEQY
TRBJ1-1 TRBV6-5 ATSGETEAF
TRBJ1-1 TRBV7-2 ASRKSTAMNTEAF
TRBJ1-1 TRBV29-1 SVVDRANTEAF
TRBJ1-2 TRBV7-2 ASNGPGQGNEAYGYT
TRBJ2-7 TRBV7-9 ASATTGTYEQY
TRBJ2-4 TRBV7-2 ASSSLGGRAKNIQY
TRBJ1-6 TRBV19 ASSRIRQGRRAGNSPLH
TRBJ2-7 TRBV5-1 ASSVDRYYEQY
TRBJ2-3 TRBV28 ASSFGAGADTQY
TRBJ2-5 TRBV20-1 SARGQGEGETQY
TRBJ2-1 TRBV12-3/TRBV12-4 ASRPSLAGVWLYNEQF
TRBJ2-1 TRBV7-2 ASSLGYLPYNEQF
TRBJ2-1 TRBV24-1 ATSDPDGSSYNEQF
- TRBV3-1 VSSPVQGLQETQF
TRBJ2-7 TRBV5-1 ASSRYDGYEQY
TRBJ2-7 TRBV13 ASSLQSTGSYEQY
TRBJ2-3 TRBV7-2 ASSFQRTSTDTQY
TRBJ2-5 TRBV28 ASSTSNRGLRGTQY
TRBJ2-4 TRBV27 ANRARTLAKNIQY
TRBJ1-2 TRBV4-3 ASSPGGGSYGYT
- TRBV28 ASIQGTSSYEQY
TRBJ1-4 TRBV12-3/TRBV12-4 ASSFRQGGEKLF
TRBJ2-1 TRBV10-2 ASSGRNEQF